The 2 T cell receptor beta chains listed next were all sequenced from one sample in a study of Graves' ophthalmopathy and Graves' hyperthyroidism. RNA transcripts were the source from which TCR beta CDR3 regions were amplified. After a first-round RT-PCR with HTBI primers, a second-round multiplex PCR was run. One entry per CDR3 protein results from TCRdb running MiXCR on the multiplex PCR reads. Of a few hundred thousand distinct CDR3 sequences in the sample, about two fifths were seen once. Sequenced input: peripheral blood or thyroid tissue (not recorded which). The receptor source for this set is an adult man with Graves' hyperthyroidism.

CDR3 region: CSVVTTGPDRGSYGYTF. The CDR3 nucleotides are TGCAGCGTTGTAACGACCGGCCCAGACAGGGGGTCCTATGGCTACACCTTC. The chain is built from TRBV29-1 and TRBJ1-2; 9 bases map to TRBD1. Germline V CDR1 and CDR2: SQVTM, ANQGSEA. J was trimmed by 4 bases and V by 4 bases; bases with no gene match: 16. The CDR3 spans 17 residues.

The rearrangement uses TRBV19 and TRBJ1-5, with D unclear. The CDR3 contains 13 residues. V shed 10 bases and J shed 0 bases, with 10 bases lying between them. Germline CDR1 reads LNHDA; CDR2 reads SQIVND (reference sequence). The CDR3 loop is CAIAHDSNQPQHF. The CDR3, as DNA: TGTGCCATCGCGCACGATAGCAATCAGCCCCAGCATTTT.